The 19 T cell receptor beta chains below all came from one sample that was sequenced in a study of cytomegalovirus exposure and HLA in healthy donors. A multiplex PCR was run with 60 Vbeta primers and 13 Jbeta primers. Profiling relied on immunoSEQ multiplex PCR, and the TCRdb table lists in-frame clones only, not all of them. The repertoire includes around 150,000 clones, around 80% of them detected once, and 1.1% to 1.5% sits in the top ten. Material: PBMCs. These receptors all stem from a male donor in good health and CMV-seronegative.

The chain joins TRBV7-9 to TRBJ2-5, with D tentatively TRBD1 (5 bases). The V end was cut by 3 bases, the J end by 4 bases, with 9 bases between. This CDR3 contains 13 residues. CDR1 and CDR2 (germline): SEHNR, FQNEAQ (reference sequence). CDR3 residues: CASSFNGAETQYF. The CDR3 bases are TGTGCCAGCAGCTTTAATGGGGCAGAGACCCAGTACTTC.

V gene TRBV11-1 combines with J gene TRBJ2-7, with D perhaps matching TRBD1 (6 bases). The CDR3 has 15 amino acids. Germline-derived CDR1 and CDR2 are SGHAT and FQDESV (reference sequence). The V gene lost 5 bases and the J gene lost 2 bases, with 16 bases spanning the gap. The CDR3 nucleotides are TGTGCCAGCAGCCCGAGGACAGCCGTAACCTACGAGCAGTACTTC. It yields the protein CASSPRTAVTYEQYF.

This chain connects TRBV7-2 to TRBJ2-1; 8 nucleotides align to TRBD2. CDR1 is SGHTA, CDR2 FQGNSA, per germline. The CDR3 spans 15 residues. The V segment lost 1 base and the J segment 9 bases; nucleotides outside the gene matches: 8. This chain's CDR3 is CASSLGAGDPGEQFF. The CDR3 coding sequence is TGTGCCAGCAGCTTAGGAGCGGGGGACCCGGGTGAGCAGTTCTTC.

V usage is TRBV19 and J usage is TRBJ2-7, with TRBD1 identical over 9 bases. Looked up from germline, CDR1 is LNHDA and CDR2 is SQIVND (reference sequence). V was clipped by 6 bases and J by 5 bases; unmatched bases: 11. The CDR3 contains 15 residues. The CDR3 DNA reads as TGTGCCAGTAGCCTAAGGGGGACAGGGAGTCACGAGCAGTACTTC. Its translation is CASSLRGTGSHEQYF.

This clone is a singleton in its sample. The chain has TRBV6-1 and TRBJ2-1, with 13 bases that match TRBD2. The germline gives CDR1 MNHNS, CDR2 SASEGT. The CDR3 loop spans 15 amino acids. Trimming at V came to 7 bases and at J to 7 bases, leaving 7 bases not matched to a gene. This CDR3 reads CASTGLAGARNEQFF. The CDR3 bases are TGTGCCAGCACCGGACTAGCGGGAGCGAGGAATGAGCAGTTCTTC.

This rearrangement joins TRBV7-9 to TRBJ2-2; 8 bases agree with TRBD2. Per germline, CDR1 SEHNR and CDR2 FQNEAQ (reference sequence). With 7 bases clipped from V and 3 bases from J, the junction kept 10 bases outside the gene matches. The CDR3 is 16 amino acids. As DNA, the CDR3 is TGTGCCAGCACCCCTCGCAGCGGGAGATACACCGGGGAGCTGTTTTTT. It is translated as CASTPRSGRYTGELFF.

The J gene is TRBJ2-2, the V gene TRBV5-1; TRBD2 aligns across 10 bases. With V trimmed by 0 bases and J by 8 bases, 16 bases remained unmatched. Germline CDR1 and CDR2: SGHRS and YFSETQ. This CDR3 comprises 19 residues. The CDR3 DNA follows: TGCGCCAGCAGCTTGGCCCCCCTAGCGGGAGCCAGCTCGGTTGGGGAGCTGTTTTTT. Protein sequence: CASSLAPLAGASSVGELFF.

This clone appeared a single time. The V call is TRBV5-4, the J call TRBJ2-5, with 7 bases that match TRBD1. Germline V lookup: CDR1 SGHNT, CDR2 YYREEE (reference sequence). The CDR3 contains 16 residues. The trim removed 5 bases at V and 5 bases at J, leaving 15 bases unmatched. The CDR3 DNA sequence: TGTGCCAGCAGACGTCGACAGGGAAGGGTATTGGAGACCCAGTACTTC. Translated: CASRRRQGRVLETQYF. Variable domain in full (rest from reference TRBV5-4 and TRBJ2-5): ETGVTQSPTHLIKTRGQQVTLRCSSQSGHNTVSWYQQALGQGPQFIFQYYREEENGRGNFPPRFSGLQFPNYSSELNVNALELDDSALYLCASRRRQGRVLETQYFGPGTRLLVL.

This chain uses TRBV9 with TRBJ2-3; maybe TRBD2 (6 bases). Looked up from germline, CDR1 is SGDLS and CDR2 is YYNGEE. The length of the CDR3 is 15 residues. Deletions cut 0 bases from V and 2 bases from J, with 10 bases between. CDR3: CASSVVAAPTDTQYF. CDR3 coding DNA: TGTGCCAGCAGCGTAGTAGCGGCCCCCACAGATACGCAGTATTTT.

This chain joins TRBV6-6 and TRBJ2-2; no clear D. CDR3 length: 12 residues. CDR1 is MNHNY and CDR2 is SVGAGI in the germline V gene (reference sequence). The CDR3, as DNA: TGTGCTATTGTCGGGTCGGCCGGGGAGCTGTTTTTT. Its protein product is CAIVGSAGELFF.

This clone appeared once. J is TRBJ1-4 and V is TRBV6-1; 11 bases are a match to TRBD1. Germline V gene lookup returns CDR1 MNHNS and CDR2 SASEGT. Unmatched junction bases numbered 6, after V lost 4 bases and J lost 8 bases. The CDR3 is 15 amino acids. The CDR3 DNA sequence: TGTGCCAGCAGTGGAGGGGGACAGGGGGGGGAAAAACTGTTTTTT. The encoded protein is CASSGGGQGGEKLFF.

This chain connects TRBV5-6 to TRBJ1-1, with TRBD1 matching 7 bases. The ends lost 4 bases at V and 4 bases at J; junction bases unmatched: 7. CDR1 SGHDT and CDR2 YYEEEE come from the germline V gene. The CDR3 is 14 amino acids. CDR3 residues: CASSLTDRPTEAFF. In DNA form, the CDR3 reads TGTGCCAGCAGCCTGACGGACAGGCCCACTGAAGCTTTCTTT.

This sequence joins TRBV11-2 and TRBJ2-3, with a weak D call TRBD2 (5 bases). CDR3 length equals 16 residues. Germline V gene sequence: CDR1 SGHAT, CDR2 FQNNGV. V shed 5 bases and J shed 0 bases, with 15 bases lying between them. CDR3 amino acids: CASSRGLARSTDTQYF. CDR3 DNA: TGTGCCAGCAGCCGAGGCCTAGCAAGAAGCACAGATACGCAGTATTTT.

This clone was picked up a small number of times. The chain links TRBV6-1 to TRBJ2-1; weak D call: TRBD2 (6 bases). CDR3 length: 13 amino acids. The ends were cut back, 8 bases at V and 2 bases at J, with 10 bases in the middle. The germline CDR1 and CDR2 sequences are MNHNS and SASEGT. CDR3 amino acids: CASQRETYNEQFF. As DNA, the CDR3 is TGTGCCAGCCAACGGGAGACCTACAATGAGCAGTTCTTC.

The chain recombines TRBV4-3 with TRBJ1-2; possible D gene TRBD1, 6 bases. CDR1 is LGHNA, CDR2 YSLEER, per germline. V was shortened by 6 bases and J by 2 bases, with 10 bases between the two germline ends. This CDR3 has 13 residues. The CDR3 region is CASSSDRNYGYTF. CDR3 DNA: TGCGCCAGCAGTTCCGACAGGAACTATGGCTACACCTTC.

The chain recombines TRBV19 with TRBJ1-5; 7 nucleotides align to TRBD1. CDR3 length equals 11 residues. Trimming at V came to 5 bases and at J to 9 bases, leaving 1 base not matched to a gene. Germline V gives CDR1 LNHDA, CDR2 SQIVND (reference sequence). The CDR3 DNA is TGTGCCAGTAGTGCAGGGGGGCCCCAGCATTTT. Amino acids: CASSAGGPQHF.

This rearrangement joins TRBV18 to TRBJ2-1; D remains ambiguous. The CDR3 is 15 residues long. The germline V gene encodes CDR1 KGHSH and CDR2 LQKENI. The V end was cut by 1 base, the J end by 9 bases, with 16 bases between. The CDR3 protein is CASSPQRAKGGEQFF. CDR3 nucleotide sequence: TGTGCCAGCTCACCACAGCGCGCCAAAGGCGGTGAGCAGTTCTTC.

The rearrangement uses TRBV30 and TRBJ2-5; D remains unclear. Germline V gene sequence: CDR1 GTSNPN, CDR2 SVGIG (reference sequence). This CDR3 is 11 amino acids long. V shed 4 bases and J shed 6 bases, with 9 bases lying between them. The CDR3, as DNA: TGTGCCTGGACCCGAGGTCAGACCCAGTACTTC. Amino acids: CAWTRGQTQYF.

The V call is TRBV11-3, the J call TRBJ2-7, with D hard to call. Germline loops: CDR1 SGHNT, CDR2 YENEEA. The CDR3 totals 14 residues. V was trimmed by 4 bases and J by 1 base, leaving 11 bases between them. The CDR3 DNA reads as TGTGCCAGCAGCTCGAGATACGGTTCCTACGAGCAGTACTTC. Encoded protein: CASSSRYGSYEQYF.